Sequencing of this T cell receptor beta chain was carried out in a study of T-cell reconstitution after alpha-beta-depleted transplantation in children. Preparation of the TCRbeta library used unique molecular identifiers. TCRdb fed the PCR reads into MiXCR, producing one record per CDR3 protein. The sample lists approximately 350,000 distinct CDR3 sequences; around a tenth were seen once. Trimming pared 6 bases from V and 10 bases from J, leaving 18 bases between. The CDR3 sequence is 13 residues long. The sample holds a few counts of this clonotype. The origin of this receptor is a human donor who donated a stem cell graft to a child with acute lymphoblastic leukemia. The genes are TRBV12-3 or TRBV12-4 and TRBJ1-1, with a tentative D call TRBD1 (5 bases). Sequences were derived from PBMCs from the stem cell graft donor, sampled from the stem cell graft. As DNA, the CDR3 is TGTGCCAGCAGCCCCGGGACGGTGGAGGGAGCTTTCTTT. Protein: CASSPGTVEGAFF.